This T cell receptor (beta chain) was recovered during a study of T cell changes during pregnancy in multiple sclerosis (dated by TCRdb to about 2019). Regarding the study in general: Changes in the T cell repertoire over the course of pregnancy were examined in this study in women with multiple sclerosis.

The library was produced with the immunoSEQ multiplex PCR assay. What TCRdb holds here is the immuneACCESS table cut down to in-frame rearrangements. Part of the clones is not present; checked against another copy, under half of the missing clones reflect an unresolved V gene, and the others are unexplained. The sample table contains 37,000 or so clones; only one count was recorded for approximately 90% of them. The top ten clones comprise around 0.51% of the sample. The CDR3 runs 17 residues from the cysteine to the phenylalanine. CDR3 DNA only is kept here, 51 bases in frame from base 1. CDR1 SEHNR and CDR2 FQNEAQ are derived from the germline V gene (reference sequence). The germline V and J ends show losses of 9 bases and 7 bases respectively, and no gene match explains 16 bases of the junction. On this clone itself: This clone's antigen is unknown. No base-level quality is on record; no much larger clone is a single base apart.

The rearranged segments are TRBV7-9 and TRBJ2-1, and TRBD2 matches 12 of the central bases. The sample consisted of CD4+ T cells from peripheral blood mononuclear cells, taken in the first trimester of pregnancy. This sequence was found in a female donor with multiple sclerosis, enrolled in a pregnancy study. The DNA is TGTGCCAGGAGCAGCTCCTCGGGACTAGCGGGCCTGAATGAGCAGTTCTTC. The encoded protein is CARSSSSGLAGLNEQFF.